The 8 T cell receptor beta chains in this list originate from one sample, sequenced in a study of long-term antiretroviral therapy in people with HIV (dated by TCRdb to between 2021 and 2023). Sequencing of the TRB variable region was done with the immunoSEQ hsTCRB v3.0 assay at survey level resolution. Here the immuneACCESS table is served through TCRdb, limited to in-frame sequences with V and J called. Missing clones are a known gap in these copies; in checked studies unresolved V genes cover under half, and the rest lacks a known reason. For this sample the table gives some 45,000 clones, of which about 89% were detected only once. The top ten clones comprise 4% to 5.5% of the sample. This sample comprised unsorted PBMCs, obtained 0.1 years before starting antiretroviral therapy. These receptors all come from a woman aged 45 to 65 with HIV.

The gene calls are TRBV19 and TRBJ2-1; D tentatively reads TRBD1 or TRBD2 (6 bases each). Germline values: CDR1 LNHDA, CDR2 SQIVND (reference sequence). The V end was cut by 0 bases, the J end by 7 bases, with 16 bases between. This CDR3 spans 16 amino acids. Here the CDR3 reads CASSIEAGLGGNEQFF. The CDR3, as DNA: TGTGCCAGTAGTATAGAGGCGGGGCTAGGGGGGAATGAGCAGTTCTTC.

This chain uses TRBV6-5 with TRBJ1-1; D is perhaps TRBD1 (5 bases). V lost 6 bases, J lost 6 bases, and 14 bases lay in between. The CDR3 is 13 residues long. Germline V gene data show CDR1 as MNHEY and CDR2 as SVGAGI. The CDR3 DNA follows: TGTGCCAGCAGCCCCAGTGGCAGGGCTGAAGCTTTCTTT. Its translation is CASSPSGRAEAFF.

In DNA, the CDR3 is TGTGCCTGGAGTGGACAGCCCAACACTGAAGCTTTCTTT. Translated, it gives CAWSGQPNTEAFF. The rearrangement joins TRBV30 to TRBJ1-1; the D gene is possibly TRBD1 (5 bases). Trimming pared 1 base from V and 2 bases from J, leaving 8 bases between. The germline CDR1 and CDR2 sequences are GTSNPN and SVGIG (reference sequence). The CDR3 runs to 13 residues.

The chain is built from TRBV7-2 and TRBJ2-2; D gene ambiguous. Per the germline V gene, CDR1 is SGHTA and CDR2 is FQGNSA. The CDR3 consists of 13 residues. Trimming stripped 3 bases from V and 0 bases from J, with 2 bases between. The CDR3 region is CASSFPNTGELFF. The CDR3 DNA reads TGTGCCAGCAGCTTTCCGAACACCGGGGAGCTGTTTTTT.

The CDR3 nucleotides are TGTGCCAGCAGCTTATGGGTGTCTGGGGCCAACGTCCTGACTTTC. Residues: CASSLWVSGANVLTF. The chain links TRBV7-9 to TRBJ2-6; no firm D call. The CDR3 covers 15 residues. Germline-derived CDR1 and CDR2 are SEHNR and FQNEAQ (reference sequence). Deletions cut 2 bases from V and 1 base from J, with 6 bases between.

The chain uses TRBV27 and TRBJ1-1; D might be TRBD1 (6 bases). Deletions cut 6 bases from V and 10 bases from J, with 21 bases between. From germline, CDR1 is MNHEY and CDR2 SMNVEV (reference sequence). This CDR3 is built from 14 residues. CDR3: CASRENRDDLRAFF. The CDR3 region has the DNA TGTGCCAGCAGGGAAAACAGGGATGATTTGAGAGCTTTCTTT.

This chain uses TRBV5-4 with TRBJ2-3; 9 nucleotides match TRBD2. CDR1 is SGHNT and CDR2 is YYREEE in the germline V gene (reference sequence). V lost 4 bases and J lost 3; bases outside the gene matches: 15. This CDR3 has 18 amino acids. The CDR3 loop reads CASSHRSGGAGSTDTQYF. The CDR3 DNA is TGTGCCAGCAGCCACCGTAGCGGGGGCGCTGGTAGTACAGATACGCAGTATTTT.

This chain links TRBV28 with TRBJ2-7; no clear D gene. Germline V CDR1 and CDR2: MDHEN, SYDVKM. CDR3 length: 11 amino acids. Trimming cost V 7 bases and J 2 bases, with 6 bases left between them. The CDR3 DNA sequence: TGTGCCAGCACGGCGGCCTACGAGCAGTACTTC. Its translation: CASTAAYEQYF. Full variable domain (rest looked up from reference TRBV28 and TRBJ2-7): DVKVTQSSRYLVKRTGEKVFLECVQDMDHENMFWYRQDPGLGLRLIYFSYDVKMKEKGDIPEGYSVSREKKERFSLILESASTNQTSMYLCASTAAYEQYFGPGTRLTVT.